This TCR beta chain derives from a study of blood T cell repertoires in COVID-19. Study summary: Acute-phase and convalescent COVID-19 samples originated in the United States, Italy and Spain. Sample material is recorded as cDNA or gDNA derived from T cells, B-cell-depleted T cells, or PBMCs.

Germline lookup yields CDR1 SGHNT and CDR2 YYREEE (reference sequence). CDR3 length: 18 amino acids. Trimming left V 3 bases short and J 1 base short, with 22 bases between. Some clones are missing from TCRdb's copy, which holds only in-frame ones; the method was immunoSEQ multiplex PCR. Among 150,000 to 200,000 clones listed, about 90% were seen once. Source material: peripheral blood. The receptor comes from a man in his forties with active or convalescent COVID-19. The chain employs TRBV5-4 and TRBJ2-5; D is perhaps TRBD2 (6 bases). The CDR3 spells CASSYGTLAGFSQETQYF. Here the CDR3 DNA reads TGTGCCAGCAGCTACGGGACCCTCGCGGGGTTCAGCCAAGAGACCCAGTACTTC.